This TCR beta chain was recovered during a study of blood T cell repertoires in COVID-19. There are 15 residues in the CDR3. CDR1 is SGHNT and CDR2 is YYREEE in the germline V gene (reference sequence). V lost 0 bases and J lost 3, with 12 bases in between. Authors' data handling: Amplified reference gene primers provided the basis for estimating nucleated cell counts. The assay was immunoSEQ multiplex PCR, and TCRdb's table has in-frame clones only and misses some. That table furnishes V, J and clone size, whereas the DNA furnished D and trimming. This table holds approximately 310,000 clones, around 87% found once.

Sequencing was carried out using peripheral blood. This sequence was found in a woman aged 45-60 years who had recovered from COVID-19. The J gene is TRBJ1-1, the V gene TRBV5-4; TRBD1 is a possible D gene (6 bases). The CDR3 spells CASSLARGTYTEAFF. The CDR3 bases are TGTGCCAGCAGCTTGGCGAGGGGGACCTACACTGAAGCTTTCTTT.